The following is a T cell receptor (beta chain) sequence with its context. Its antigen is not identified. This entry is derived from a study of shared clonotypes between healthy human individuals. The study's findings and limits: Unshared clonotypes carried lower generation probabilities than those common to all four donors. Only blood was sampled, and tissue TCR repertoires likely differ from blood ones.

Profiling relied on immunoSEQ multiplex PCR, and the TCRdb table lists in-frame clones only, not all of them. The data hold roughly 1.5 million clones, with under 99% observed a single time. V lost 5 bases and J lost 0, with 8 bases in between. The V gene's germline CDR1 is SGHDT and CDR2 YYEEEE. The CDR3 sequence is 13 residues long. The rearrangement uses TRBV5-6 and TRBJ1-1; no clear D. The sequenced sample consisted of naive CD4+ T cells sorted from blood. Subset denoted: CD45RA+ positively selected. The receptor was isolated from a man under 40 in good health. CDR3 nucleotide sequence: TGTGCCAGCAGACGAAGGGTGAACACTGAAGCTTTCTTT. Translation: CASRRRVNTEAFF.